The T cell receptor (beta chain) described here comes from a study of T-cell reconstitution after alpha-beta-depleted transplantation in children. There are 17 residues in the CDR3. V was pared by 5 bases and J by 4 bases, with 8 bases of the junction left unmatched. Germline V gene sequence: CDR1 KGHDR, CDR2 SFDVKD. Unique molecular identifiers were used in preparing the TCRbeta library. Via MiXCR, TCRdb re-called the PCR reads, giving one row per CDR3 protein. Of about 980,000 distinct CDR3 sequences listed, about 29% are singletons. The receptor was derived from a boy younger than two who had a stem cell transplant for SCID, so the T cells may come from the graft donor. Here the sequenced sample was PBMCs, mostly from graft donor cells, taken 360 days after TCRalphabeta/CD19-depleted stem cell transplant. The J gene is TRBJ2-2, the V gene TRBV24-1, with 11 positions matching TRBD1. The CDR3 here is CATSAWGQGVTTGELFF. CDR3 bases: TGTGCCACCAGTGCCTGGGGACAGGGGGTAACCACCGGGGAGCTGTTTTTT.